This T cell receptor beta chain was identified during a study of T cells in Graves' hyperthyroidism and ophthalmopathy. Regarding the study as a whole: Most thyroid clonotypes expanded above 0.001 were also detected in blood.

Ten or more counts support this clonotype. Its antigen is currently unknown. There were TCR beta CDR3 regions amplified from RNA transcripts. HTBI primers were employed in a first-round RT-PCR of the TCR CDR3. MiXCR was run by TCRdb on the multiplex PCR reads, yielding one entry per CDR3 protein. The data hold approximately 350,000 distinct CDR3 sequences, with 15% observed a single time. The CDR3 covers 15 residues. CDR1 is MNHEY and CDR2 is SVGAGI in the germline V gene. V gave up 2 bases and J gave up 1 base, with 11 bases separating them. The sequence was obtained from a woman in her fifties or sixties with Graves' ophthalmopathy. The rearrangement uses TRBV6-5 and TRBJ1-1; perhaps TRBD1 as D (6 bases). The sample taken for sequencing was blood. The CDR3 nucleotides are TGTGCCAGCAGTTACATCAGGGGTAGGAACACTGAAGCTTTCTTT. It codes for CASSYIRGRNTEAFF.